A selection of T cell receptor beta chains follows, all from one sample in a study of T cell changes during pregnancy in multiple sclerosis. The protocol was immunoSEQ multiplex PCR, while the TCRdb copy is restricted to in-frame clones and leaves out a portion. The table shows tens of thousands of clones, with 85% to 95% occurring only once. Here the sequenced sample was peripheral blood, taken in the third trimester of pregnancy. These receptors all come from a female donor in good health, enrolled as a control in a pregnancy study. Both conserved end residues are part of each CDR3. A D gene is named only where the DNA matches it firmly. Not all rows give a size; the values are once, few, many and, for expanded clones, a class.

>TRBJ1-6|NA|NA|TRBV18
TGTGCCAGCTCACCAGTTCAGCAGGGTAATTCACCCCTCCACTTT
CASSPVQQGNSPLHF
>TRBJ1-2|NA|TRBD1|TRBV30
TGTGCCTGGAGTTCGACAGGGAATGATGGCTACACCTTC
CAWSSTGNDGYTF
>TRBJ1-4|NA|NA|TRBV4-2
TGTGCCAGCAGCCAAGAGTCCGTGGCGGTAACTAATGAAAAACTGTTTTTT
CASSQESVAVTNEKLFF
>TRBJ1-1|NA|NA|TRBV14
TGTGCCAGCAGCCAAGGGGGGAGGCGCACTGAAGCTTTCTTT
CASSQGGRRTEAFF
>TRBJ2-7|NA|TRBD1|TRBV7-9
TGTGCCAGCAGCTTGGACAGGGGTTGGGAGCAGTACTTC
CASSLDRGWEQYF
>TRBJ1-3|NA|NA|TRBV2
TGTGCCAGTTATTATGGGGCAGGCTCTGGAAACACCATATATTTT
CASYYGAGSGNTIYF
>TRBJ2-7|NA|NA|TRBV11-3
TGTGCCAGCAGCTCTTCCTCCTACGAGCAGTACTTC
CASSSSSYEQYF
>TRBJ1-1|NA|TRBD1|TRBV7-6
TGTGCCAGCAGCCTGGACAGGGATAACACTGAAGCTTTCTTT
CASSLDRDNTEAFF
>TRBJ2-1|few|NA|TRBV18
TGTGCCAGCTCACTGGTGGGACAGACTAGCTACAATGAGCAGTTCTTC
CASSLVGQTSYNEQFF
>TRBJ1-6|NA|TRBD1|TRBV7-2
TGTGCCAGCAACCCGGACAGGACGAGCTCCTATAATTCACCCCTCCACTTT
CASNPDRTSSYNSPLHF
>TRBJ2-1|NA|TRBD1|TRBV27
TGTGCCAGCAGCAAACAGGGGAGCTCCTACAATGAGCAGTTCTTC
CASSKQGSSYNEQFF
>TRBJ2-2|NA|TRBD1|TRBV18
TGTGCCAGCTCACCGCCGGGACAGGGCGGTACCGGGGAGCTGTTTTTT
CASSPPGQGGTGELFF
>TRBJ2-1|NA|TRBD1|TRBV29-1
TGCAGCGTTGATATAGGACAGGGGGTAGGGAATGAGCAGTTCTTC
CSVDIGQGVGNEQFF
>TRBJ1-1|NA|TRBD1|TRBV30
TGTGCCTGGAGTACGACAGGGGACACTGAAGCTTTCTTT
CAWSTTGDTEAFF
>TRBJ2-2|NA|NA|TRBV19
TGTGCCAGTAGTATGGGGGGAGACACCGGGGAGCTGTTTTTT
CASSMGGDTGELFF
>TRBJ2-2|NA|TRBD2|TRBV27
TGTGCCAGCAGTTTAACATTTACGGGGGGGGCTTGGACCGGGGAGCTGTTTTTT
CASSLTFTGGAWTGELFF
>TRBJ2-1|NA|TRBD2|TRBV7-9
TGTGCCAGCAGCTTGGGACTAGCGGGAGGGCTGACCTACAATGAGCAGTTCTTC
CASSLGLAGGLTYNEQFF
>TRBJ1-2|NA|NA|TRBV12-5
TGTGCTAGTGGTTTGGCCACCCCCGGGGGGAACTATGGCTACACCTTC
CASGLATPGGNYGYTF
>TRBJ2-2|NA|NA|TRBV9
TGTGCCAGCAGCCCCCTAGCCACGAGCACCGGGGAGCTGTTTTTT
CASSPLATSTGELFF
>TRBJ2-7|NA|NA|TRBV6-6
TGTGCCAGCACCCCTGACAGTAGCTCCTACGAGCAGTACTTC
CASTPDSSSYEQYF
>TRBJ2-6|NA|NA|TRBV27
TGTGCCAGCAGTTTATCGTTTACTGGGGCCAACGTCCTGACTTTC
CASSLSFTGANVLTF
>TRBJ1-2|NA|TRBD1|TRBV6-1
TGTGCCAGCAGTGAGACGGCAGGGGGCTGGAGCTATGGCTACACCTTC
CASSETAGGWSYGYTF
>TRBJ2-1|NA|NA|TRBV7-9
TGTGCCAGCAGCTGGGGGGACTCCTACAATGAGCAGTTCTTC
CASSWGDSYNEQFF
>TRBJ2-1|NA|TRBD2|TRBV6-5
TGTGCCAGCAGTTACGAAGCGGGAGGGCCCAATGAGCAGTTCTTC
CASSYEAGGPNEQFF